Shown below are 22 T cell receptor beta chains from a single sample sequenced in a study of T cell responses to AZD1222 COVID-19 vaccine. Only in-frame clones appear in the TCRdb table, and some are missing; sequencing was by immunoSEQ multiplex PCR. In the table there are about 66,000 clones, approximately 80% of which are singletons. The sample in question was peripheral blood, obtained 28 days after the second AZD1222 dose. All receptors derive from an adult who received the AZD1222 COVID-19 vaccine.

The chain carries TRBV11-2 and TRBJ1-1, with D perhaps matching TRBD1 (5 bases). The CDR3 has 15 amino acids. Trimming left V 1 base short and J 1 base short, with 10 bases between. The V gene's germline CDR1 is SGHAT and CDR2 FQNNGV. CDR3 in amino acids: CASSLVGGRNTEAFF. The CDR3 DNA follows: TGTGCCAGCAGCTTAGTGGGGGGACGGAACACTGAAGCTTTCTTT.

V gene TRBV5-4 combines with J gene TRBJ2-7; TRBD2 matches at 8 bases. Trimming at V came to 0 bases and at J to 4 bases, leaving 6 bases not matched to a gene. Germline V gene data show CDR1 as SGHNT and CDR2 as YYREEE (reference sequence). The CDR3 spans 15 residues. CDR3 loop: CASSLEGGGFYEQYF. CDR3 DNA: TGTGCCAGCAGCTTGGAAGGCGGGGGGTTTTACGAGCAGTACTTC.

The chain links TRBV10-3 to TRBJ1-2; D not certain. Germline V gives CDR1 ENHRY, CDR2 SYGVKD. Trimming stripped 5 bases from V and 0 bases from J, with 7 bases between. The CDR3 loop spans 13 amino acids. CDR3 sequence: CAISQEANYGYTF. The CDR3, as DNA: TGTGCCATCAGTCAGGAAGCTAACTATGGCTACACCTTC.

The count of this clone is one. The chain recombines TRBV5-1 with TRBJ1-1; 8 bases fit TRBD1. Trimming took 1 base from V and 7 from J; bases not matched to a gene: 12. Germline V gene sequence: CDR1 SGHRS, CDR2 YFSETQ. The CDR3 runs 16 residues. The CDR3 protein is CASSLWGAQGADEAFF. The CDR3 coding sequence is TGCGCCAGCAGCTTGTGGGGGGCCCAGGGGGCAGATGAAGCTTTCTTT.

DNA of the CDR3: TGTGCCAGCCACTCGCAGGACAGGGTAAATCAGCCCCAGCATTTT. It codes for CASHSQDRVNQPQHF. J is TRBJ1-5 and V is TRBV28; 8 nucleotides line up with TRBD1. The V gene end was trimmed by 8 bases and the J gene end by 4 bases; junction bases not matched to a gene: 10. Per germline, CDR1 MDHEN and CDR2 SYDVKM. This CDR3 comprises 15 residues.

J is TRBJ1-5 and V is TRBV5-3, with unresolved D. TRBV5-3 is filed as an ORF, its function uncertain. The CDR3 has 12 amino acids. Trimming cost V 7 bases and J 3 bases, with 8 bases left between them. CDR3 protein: CARESNNQPQHF. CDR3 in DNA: TGTGCCAGAGAGAGTAACAATCAGCCCCAGCATTTT.

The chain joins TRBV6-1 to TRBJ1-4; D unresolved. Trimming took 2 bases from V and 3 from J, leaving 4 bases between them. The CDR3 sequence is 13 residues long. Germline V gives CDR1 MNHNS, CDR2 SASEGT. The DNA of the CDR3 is TGTGCCAGCAGTGAACAGCCTAATGAAAAACTGTTTTTT. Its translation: CASSEQPNEKLFF.

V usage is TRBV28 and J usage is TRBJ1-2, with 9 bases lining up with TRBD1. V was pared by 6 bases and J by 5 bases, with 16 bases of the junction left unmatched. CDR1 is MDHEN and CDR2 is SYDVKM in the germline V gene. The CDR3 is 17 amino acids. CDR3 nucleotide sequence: TGTGCCAGCAGCCGCGACGCCGGGACAGGGCTTAGTTATGGCTACACCTTC. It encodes CASSRDAGTGLSYGYTF.

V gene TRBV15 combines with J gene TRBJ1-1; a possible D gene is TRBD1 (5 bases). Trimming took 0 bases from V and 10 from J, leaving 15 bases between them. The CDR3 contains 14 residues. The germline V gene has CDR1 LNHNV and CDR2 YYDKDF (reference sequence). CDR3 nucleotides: TGTGCCACCAGCAGAGATCGTACCGGGGGTGCAGCTTTCTTT. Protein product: CATSRDRTGGAAFF.

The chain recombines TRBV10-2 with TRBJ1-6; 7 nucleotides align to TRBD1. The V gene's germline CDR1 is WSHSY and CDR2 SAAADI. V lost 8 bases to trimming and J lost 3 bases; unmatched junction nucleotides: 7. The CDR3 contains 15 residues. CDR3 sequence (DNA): TGCGCCAGCGCCCCCGACAGGGACTATAATTCACCCCTCCACTTT. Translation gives CASAPDRDYNSPLHF.

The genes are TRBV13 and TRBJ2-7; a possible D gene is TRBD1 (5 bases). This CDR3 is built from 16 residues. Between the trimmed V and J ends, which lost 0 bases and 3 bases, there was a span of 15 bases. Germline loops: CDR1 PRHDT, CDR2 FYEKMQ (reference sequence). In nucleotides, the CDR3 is TGTGCCAGCAGCTTAGGCCTGGGGCTCCCTAGCTACGAGCAGTACTTC. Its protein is CASSLGLGLPSYEQYF. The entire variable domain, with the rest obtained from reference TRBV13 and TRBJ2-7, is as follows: AAGVIQSPRHLIKEKRETATLKCYPIPRHDTVYWYQQGPGQDPQFLISFYEKMQSDKGSIPDRFSAQQFSDYHSELNMSSLELGDSALYFCASSLGLGLPSYEQYFGPGTRLTVT.

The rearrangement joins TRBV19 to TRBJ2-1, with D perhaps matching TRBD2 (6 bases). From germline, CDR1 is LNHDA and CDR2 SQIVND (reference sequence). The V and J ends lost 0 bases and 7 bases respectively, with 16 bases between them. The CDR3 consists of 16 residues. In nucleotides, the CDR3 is TGTGCCAGTAGTATAGAGGCGGGGCAATCGTGGAATGAGCAGTTCTTC. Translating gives CASSIEAGQSWNEQFF.

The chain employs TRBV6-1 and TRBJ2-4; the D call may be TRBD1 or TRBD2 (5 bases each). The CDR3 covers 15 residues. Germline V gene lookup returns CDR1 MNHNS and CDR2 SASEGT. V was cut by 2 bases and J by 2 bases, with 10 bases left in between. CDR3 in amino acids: CASSELGVPKNIQYF. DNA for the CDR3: TGTGCCAGCAGTGAATTGGGGGTGCCCAAAAACATTCAGTACTTC.

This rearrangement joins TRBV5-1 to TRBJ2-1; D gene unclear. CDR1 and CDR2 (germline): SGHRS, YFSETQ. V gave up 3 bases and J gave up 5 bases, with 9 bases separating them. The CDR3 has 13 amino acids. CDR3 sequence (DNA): TGCGCCAGCAGCTACGACCCCGACAATGAGCAGTTCTTC. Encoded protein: CASSYDPDNEQFF.

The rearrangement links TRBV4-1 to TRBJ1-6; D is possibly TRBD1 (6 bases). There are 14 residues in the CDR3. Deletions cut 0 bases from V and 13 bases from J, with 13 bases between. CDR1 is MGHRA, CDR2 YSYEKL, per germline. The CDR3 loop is CASSQDLPGEPLHF. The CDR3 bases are TGCGCCAGCAGCCAAGATCTGCCAGGGGAGCCCCTCCACTTT.

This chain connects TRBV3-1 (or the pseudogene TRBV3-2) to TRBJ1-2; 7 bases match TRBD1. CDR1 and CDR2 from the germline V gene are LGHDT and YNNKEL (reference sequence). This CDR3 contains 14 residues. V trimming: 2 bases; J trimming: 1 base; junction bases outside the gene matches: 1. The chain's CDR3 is CASSQQGVNYGYTF. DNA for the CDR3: TGTGCCAGCAGCCAACAGGGGGTTAACTATGGCTACACCTTC.

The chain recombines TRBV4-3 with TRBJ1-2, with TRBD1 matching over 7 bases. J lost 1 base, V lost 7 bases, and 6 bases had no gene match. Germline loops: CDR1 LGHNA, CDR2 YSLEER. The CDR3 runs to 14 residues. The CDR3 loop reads CASTRDRNNYGYTF. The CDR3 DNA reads TGCGCCAGCACACGGGACAGAAATAACTATGGCTACACCTTC.

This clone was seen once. The CDR3, as DNA: TGCGCCAGCAGCTTTGGGACAACCTGGAACACCGGGGAGCTGTTTTTT. Translation gives CASSFGTTWNTGELFF. The genes are TRBV5-1 and TRBJ2-2; D perhaps matches TRBD1 (6 bases). CDR3 length: 16 residues. Trimming shortened V by 2 bases and J by 1 base, and 12 bases separated the two germline ends. The V gene's germline CDR1 is SGHRS and CDR2 YFSETQ.

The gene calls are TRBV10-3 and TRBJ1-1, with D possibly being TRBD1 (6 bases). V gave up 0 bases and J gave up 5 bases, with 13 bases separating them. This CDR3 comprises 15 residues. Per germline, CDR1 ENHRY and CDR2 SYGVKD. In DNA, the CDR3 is TGTGCCATCAGTGAGTCCCCGGGGGGCGAGACTGAAGCTTTCTTT. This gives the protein CAISESPGGETEAFF.

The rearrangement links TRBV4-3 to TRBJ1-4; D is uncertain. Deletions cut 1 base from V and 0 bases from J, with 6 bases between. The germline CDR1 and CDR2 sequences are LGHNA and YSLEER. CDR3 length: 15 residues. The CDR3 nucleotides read TGCGCCAGCAGCCAAGGGTTCGCAACTAATGAAAAACTGTTTTTT. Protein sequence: CASSQGFATNEKLFF.

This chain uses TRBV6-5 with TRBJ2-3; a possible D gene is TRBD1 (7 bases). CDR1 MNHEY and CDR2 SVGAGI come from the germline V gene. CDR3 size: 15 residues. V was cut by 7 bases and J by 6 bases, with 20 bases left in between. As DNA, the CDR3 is TGTGCCAGCATGGGAGGACAGGATGGGACCGATACGCAGTATTTT. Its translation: CASMGGQDGTDTQYF.

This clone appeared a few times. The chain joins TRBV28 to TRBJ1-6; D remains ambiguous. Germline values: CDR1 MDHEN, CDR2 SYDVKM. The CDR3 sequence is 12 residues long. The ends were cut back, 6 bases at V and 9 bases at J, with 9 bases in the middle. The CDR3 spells CASRALASPLHF. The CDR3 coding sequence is TGTGCCAGCAGGGCCCTGGCTTCACCCCTCCACTTT.